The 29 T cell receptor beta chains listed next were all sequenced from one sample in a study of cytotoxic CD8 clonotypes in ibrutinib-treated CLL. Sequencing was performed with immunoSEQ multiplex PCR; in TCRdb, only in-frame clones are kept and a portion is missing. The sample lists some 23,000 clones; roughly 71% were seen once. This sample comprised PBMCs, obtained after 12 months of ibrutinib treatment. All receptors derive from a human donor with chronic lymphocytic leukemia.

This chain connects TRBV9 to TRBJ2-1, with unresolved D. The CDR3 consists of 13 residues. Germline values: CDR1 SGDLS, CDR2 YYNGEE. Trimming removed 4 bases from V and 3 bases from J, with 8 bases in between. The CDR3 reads CASSTAFYNEQFF. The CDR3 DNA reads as TGTGCCAGCAGCACCGCCTTCTACAATGAGCAGTTCTTC.

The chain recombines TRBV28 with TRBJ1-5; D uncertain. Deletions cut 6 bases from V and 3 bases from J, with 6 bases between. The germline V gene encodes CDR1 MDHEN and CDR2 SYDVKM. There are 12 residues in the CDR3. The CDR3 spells CASRGPNQPQHF. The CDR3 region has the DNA TGTGCCAGCAGAGGGCCCAATCAGCCCCAGCATTTT.

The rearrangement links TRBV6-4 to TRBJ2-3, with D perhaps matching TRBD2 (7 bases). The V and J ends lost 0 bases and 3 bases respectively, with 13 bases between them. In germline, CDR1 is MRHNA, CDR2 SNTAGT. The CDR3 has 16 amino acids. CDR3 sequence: CASSDSRGGGTDTQYF. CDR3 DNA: TGTGCCAGCAGTGACTCTAGAGGGGGGGGTACAGATACGCAGTATTTT.

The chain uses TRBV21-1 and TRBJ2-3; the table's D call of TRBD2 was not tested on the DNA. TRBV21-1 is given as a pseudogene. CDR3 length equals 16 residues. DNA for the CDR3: TGTGCCAGCAGCAGTTATGAGCGGGGGATCTCAGATACGCAGTATTTT. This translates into CASSSYERGISDTQYF.

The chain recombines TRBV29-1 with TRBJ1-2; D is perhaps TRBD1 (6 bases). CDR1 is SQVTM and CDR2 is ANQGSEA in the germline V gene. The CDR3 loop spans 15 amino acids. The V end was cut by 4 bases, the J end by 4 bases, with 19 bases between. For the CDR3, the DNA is TGCAGCGTTGGGGGCGGCCCAGGGGCTGGCTATGGCTACACCTTC. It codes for CSVGGGPGAGYGYTF.

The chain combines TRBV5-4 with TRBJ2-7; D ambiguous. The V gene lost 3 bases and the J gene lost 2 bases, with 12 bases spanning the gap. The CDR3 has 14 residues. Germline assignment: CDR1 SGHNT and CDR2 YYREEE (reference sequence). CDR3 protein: CASSSQAPPYEQYF. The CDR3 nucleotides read TGTGCCAGCAGCTCCCAGGCACCCCCCTACGAGCAGTACTTC.

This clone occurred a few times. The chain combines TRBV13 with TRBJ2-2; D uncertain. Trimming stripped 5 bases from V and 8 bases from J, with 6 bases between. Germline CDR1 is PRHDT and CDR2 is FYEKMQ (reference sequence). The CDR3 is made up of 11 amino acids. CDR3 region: CASSPTGELFF. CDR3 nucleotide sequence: TGTGCCAGCAGCCCGACGGGGGAGCTGTTTTTT.

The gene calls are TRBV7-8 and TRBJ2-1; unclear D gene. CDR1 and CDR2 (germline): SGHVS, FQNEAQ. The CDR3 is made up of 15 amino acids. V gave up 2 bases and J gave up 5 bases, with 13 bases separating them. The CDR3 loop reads CASSLWSSRDNEQFF. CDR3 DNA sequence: TGTGCCAGCAGCTTATGGAGTAGTAGGGACAATGAGCAGTTCTTC.

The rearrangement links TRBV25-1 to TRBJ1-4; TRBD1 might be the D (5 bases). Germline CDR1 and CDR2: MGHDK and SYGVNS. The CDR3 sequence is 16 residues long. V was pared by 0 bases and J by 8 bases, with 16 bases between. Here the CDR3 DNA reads TGTGCCAGCAGTGAATATAAAAGGGGTACCGGGGAAAAACTGTTTTTT. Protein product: CASSEYKRGTGEKLFF.

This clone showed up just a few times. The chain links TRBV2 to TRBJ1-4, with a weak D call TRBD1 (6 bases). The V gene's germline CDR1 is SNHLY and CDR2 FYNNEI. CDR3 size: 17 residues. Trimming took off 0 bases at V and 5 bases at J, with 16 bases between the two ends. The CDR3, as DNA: TGTGCCAGCAGTGAAGCGCCGGGAGGGAGGGGGAATGAAAAACTGTTTTTT. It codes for CASSEAPGGRGNEKLFF. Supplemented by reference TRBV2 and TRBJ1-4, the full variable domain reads EPEVTQTPSHQVTQMGQEVILRCVPISNHLYFYWYRQILGQKVEFLVSFYNNEISEKSEIFDDQFSVERPDGSNFTLKIRSTKLEDSAMYFCASSEAPGGRGNEKLFFGSGTQLSVL.

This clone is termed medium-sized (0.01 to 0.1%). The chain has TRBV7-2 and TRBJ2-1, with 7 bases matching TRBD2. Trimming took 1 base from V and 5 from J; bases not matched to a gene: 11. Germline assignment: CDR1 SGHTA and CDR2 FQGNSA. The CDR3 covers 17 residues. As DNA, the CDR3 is TGTGCCAGCAGCTTAGATCGGGGAGGGGTTGCACACAATGAGCAGTTCTTC. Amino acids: CASSLDRGGVAHNEQFF. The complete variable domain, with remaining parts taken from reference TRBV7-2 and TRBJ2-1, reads GAGVSQSPSNKVTEKGKDVELRCDPISGHTALYWYRQSLGQGLEFLIYFQGNSAPDKSGLPSDRFSAERTGGSVSTLTIQRTQQEDSAVYLCASSLDRGGVAHNEQFFGPGTRLTVL.

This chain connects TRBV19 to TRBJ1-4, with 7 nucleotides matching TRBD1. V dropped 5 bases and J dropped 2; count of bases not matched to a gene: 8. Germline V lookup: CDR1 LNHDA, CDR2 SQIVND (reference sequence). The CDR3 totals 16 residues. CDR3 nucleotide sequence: TGTGCCAGTAGTGATCGTCCGGGACAGACTAATGAAAAACTGTTTTTT. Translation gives CASSDRPGQTNEKLFF.

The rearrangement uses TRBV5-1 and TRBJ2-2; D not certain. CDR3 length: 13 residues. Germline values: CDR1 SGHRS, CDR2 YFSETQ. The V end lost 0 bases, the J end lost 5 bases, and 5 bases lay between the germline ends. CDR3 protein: CASSLVITGELFF. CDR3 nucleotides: TGCGCCAGCAGCTTGGTAATTACCGGGGAGCTGTTTTTT.

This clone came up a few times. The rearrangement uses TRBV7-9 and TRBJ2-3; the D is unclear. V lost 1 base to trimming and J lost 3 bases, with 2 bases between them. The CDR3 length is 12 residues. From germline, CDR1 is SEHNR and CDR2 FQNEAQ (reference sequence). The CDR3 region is CASSLGTDTQYF. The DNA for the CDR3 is TGTGCCAGCAGCTTAGGTACAGATACGCAGTATTTT. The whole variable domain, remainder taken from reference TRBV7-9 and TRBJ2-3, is DTGVSQNPRHKITKRGQNVTFRCDPISEHNRLYWYRQTLGQGPEFLTYFQNEAQLEKSRLLSDRFSAERPKGSFSTLEIQRTEQGDSAMYLCASSLGTDTQYFGPGTRLTVL.

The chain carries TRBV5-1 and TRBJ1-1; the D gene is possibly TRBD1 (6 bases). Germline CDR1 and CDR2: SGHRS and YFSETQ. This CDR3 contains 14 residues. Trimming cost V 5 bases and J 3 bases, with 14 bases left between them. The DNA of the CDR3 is TGCGCCAGCAGAGACCCACAGGGTTACACTGAAGCTTTCTTT. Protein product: CASRDPQGYTEAFF.

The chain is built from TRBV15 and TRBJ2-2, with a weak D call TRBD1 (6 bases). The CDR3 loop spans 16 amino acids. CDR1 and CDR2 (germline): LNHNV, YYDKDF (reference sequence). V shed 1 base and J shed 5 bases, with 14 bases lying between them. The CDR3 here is CATSRGGRGQTGELFF. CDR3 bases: TGTGCCACCAGCAGAGGCGGCAGGGGTCAGACCGGGGAGCTGTTTTTT.

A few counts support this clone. Here the CDR3 reads CASSLGNPVPEAFF. The CDR3 coding sequence is TGTGCCAGCAGTTTAGGCAACCCGGTACCTGAAGCTTTCTTT. The gene calls are TRBV28 and TRBJ1-1; no firm D call. Germline V lookup: CDR1 MDHEN, CDR2 SYDVKM. V gave up 2 bases and J gave up 6 bases, with 13 bases separating them. The CDR3 has 14 amino acids.

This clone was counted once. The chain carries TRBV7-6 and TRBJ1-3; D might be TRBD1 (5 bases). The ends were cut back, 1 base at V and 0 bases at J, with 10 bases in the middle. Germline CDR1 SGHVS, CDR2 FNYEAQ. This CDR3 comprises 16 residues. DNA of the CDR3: TGTGCCAGCAGCTTAGACACGGGGGACTCTGGAAACACCATATATTTT. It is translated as CASSLDTGDSGNTIYF.

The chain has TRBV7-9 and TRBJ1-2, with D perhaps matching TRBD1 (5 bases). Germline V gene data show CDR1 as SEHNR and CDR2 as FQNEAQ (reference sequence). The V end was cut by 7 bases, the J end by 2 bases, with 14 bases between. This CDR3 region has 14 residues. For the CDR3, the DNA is TGTGCCAGCACCCACGGGGCAGGGAACTATGGCTACACCTTC. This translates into CASTHGAGNYGYTF. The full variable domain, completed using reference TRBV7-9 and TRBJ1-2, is DTGVSQNPRHKITKRGQNVTFRCDPISEHNRLYWYRQTLGQGPEFLTYFQNEAQLEKSRLLSDRFSAERPKGSFSTLEIQRTEQGDSAMYLCASTHGAGNYGYTFGSGTRLTVV.

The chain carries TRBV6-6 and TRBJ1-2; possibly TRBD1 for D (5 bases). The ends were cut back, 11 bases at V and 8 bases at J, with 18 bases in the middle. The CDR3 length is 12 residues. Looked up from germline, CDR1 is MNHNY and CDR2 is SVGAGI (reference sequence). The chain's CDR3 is CASSRVSGGYTF. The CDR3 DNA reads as TGTGCCTCTTCCAGGGTCTCGGGGGGCTACACCTTC.

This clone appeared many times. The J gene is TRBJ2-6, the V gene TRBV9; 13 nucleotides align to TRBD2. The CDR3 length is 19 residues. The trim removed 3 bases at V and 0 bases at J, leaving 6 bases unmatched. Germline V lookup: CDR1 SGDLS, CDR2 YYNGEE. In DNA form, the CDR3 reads TGTGCCAGCAGCGCACCGGGACTAGCGGGGCCCTCTGGGGCCAACGTCCTGACTTTC. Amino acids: CASSAPGLAGPSGANVLTF.

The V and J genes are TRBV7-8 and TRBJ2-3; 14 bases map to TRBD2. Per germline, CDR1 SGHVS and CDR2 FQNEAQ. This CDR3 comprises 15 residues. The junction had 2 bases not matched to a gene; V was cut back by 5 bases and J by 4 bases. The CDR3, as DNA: TGTGCCAGCAGCCAGACTAGCGGGGGGGCAGATACGCAGTATTTT. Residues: CASSQTSGGADTQYF.

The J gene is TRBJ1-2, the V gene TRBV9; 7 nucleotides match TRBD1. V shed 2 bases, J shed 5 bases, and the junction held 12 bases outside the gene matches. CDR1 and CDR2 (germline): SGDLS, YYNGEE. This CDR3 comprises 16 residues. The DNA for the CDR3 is TGTGCCAGCAGCGTCCACAAGGACAGGAACCCTTATGGCTACACCTTC. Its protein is CASSVHKDRNPYGYTF.

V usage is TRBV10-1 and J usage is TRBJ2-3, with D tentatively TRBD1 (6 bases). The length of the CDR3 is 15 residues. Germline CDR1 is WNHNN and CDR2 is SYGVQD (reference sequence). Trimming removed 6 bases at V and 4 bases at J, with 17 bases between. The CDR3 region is CASSGPRGEADTQYF. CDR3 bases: TGCGCCAGCAGCGGCCCCAGGGGCGAGGCAGATACGCAGTATTTT.

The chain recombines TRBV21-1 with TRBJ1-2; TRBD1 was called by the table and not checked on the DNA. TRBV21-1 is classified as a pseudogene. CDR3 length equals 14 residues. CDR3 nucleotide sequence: TGTGCCAGCAGCAAAGGTCGCAGGGCCCTCGGCTACACCTTC. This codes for CASSKGRRALGYTF.

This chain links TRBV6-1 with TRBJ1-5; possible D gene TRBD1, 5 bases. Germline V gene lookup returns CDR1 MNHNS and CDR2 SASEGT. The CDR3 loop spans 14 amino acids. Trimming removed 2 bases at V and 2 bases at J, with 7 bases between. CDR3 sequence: CASSETQGNQPQHF. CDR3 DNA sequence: TGTGCCAGCAGTGAAACACAGGGCAATCAGCCCCAGCATTTT.

The CDR3 reads CASSPDRVSRQPQHF. The CDR3 region has the DNA TGCGCCAGCAGCCCAGACAGGGTCTCACGGCAGCCCCAGCATTTT. V and J are TRBV4-1 and TRBJ1-5; TRBD1 matches 7 bases. Per germline, CDR1 MGHRA and CDR2 YSYEKL. The CDR3 sequence is 15 residues long. Trimming removed 4 bases from V and 7 bases from J; junction bases left unmatched: 10.

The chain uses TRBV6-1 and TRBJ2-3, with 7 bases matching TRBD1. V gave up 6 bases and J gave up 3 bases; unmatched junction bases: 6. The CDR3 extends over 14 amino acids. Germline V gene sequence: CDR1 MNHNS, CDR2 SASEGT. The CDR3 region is CASRKQGSTDTQYF. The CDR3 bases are TGTGCCAGCAGGAAACAGGGGAGTACAGATACGCAGTATTTT.

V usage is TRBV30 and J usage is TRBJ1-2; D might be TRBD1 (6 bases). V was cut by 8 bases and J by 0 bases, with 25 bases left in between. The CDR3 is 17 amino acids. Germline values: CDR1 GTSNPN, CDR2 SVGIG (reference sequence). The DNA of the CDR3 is TGTGCCGGATTGGACAGAGTTTTTATTGAAGCTAACTATGGCTACACCTTC. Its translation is CAGLDRVFIEANYGYTF.